This T cell receptor (beta chain) was captured in a study of identical twins. This CDR3 is built from 16 residues. Germline CDR1 is SEHNR and CDR2 is FQNEAQ (reference sequence). V was cut by 5 bases and J by 4 bases, with 20 bases left in between. Comment on this clonotype: Its specificity is unknown.

One entry per CDR3 protein results from TCRdb running MiXCR on the 5' RACE reads. The sample has more than 600,000 distinct CDR3 sequences, approximately 18% seen once. General study results and limits: Models underestimated TCR alpha sharing (out-of-frame) in monozygotic twins.

The sample also formed part of further work on T cells expressing NK-cell markers. That source adds: From sorted CD3+CD56+NKG2C+, CD3+CD56+NKG2C- and CD3+CD56-NKG2C+ T cells came the TCR beta repertoires. In several donors, dominant clonotypes made up about 28.3-60.1% of CD3+CD56-NKG2C+ cells.

J is TRBJ2-5 and V is TRBV7-9; D perhaps matches TRBD2 (5 bases). The sequenced sample was PBMCs. This sequence originates from a woman under 30 in good health. CDR3 in amino acids: CASSRTTSGMGETQYF. DNA for the CDR3: TGTGCCAGCAGCAGAACTACCTCCGGGATGGGAGAGACCCAGTACTTC.